This TCR beta chain was retrieved from a study of response to subunit inactivated influenza vaccine. TCRdb recomputed calls from the RT-PCR reads with MiXCR, one row per CDR3 protein. Seen here are more than 500,000 distinct CDR3 sequences, about 10% observed once, and the top ten hold approximately 10%. About this clonotype: The final CDR3 position lacks the conserved phenylalanine or tryptophan, pointing to a likely read error.

This CDR3 comprises 15 residues. V lost 5 bases and J lost 2, with 16 bases in between. The V gene's germline CDR1 is SGHTA and CDR2 FQGNSA. These data are also associated with another study on T cells expressing NK-cell markers. That publication notes: What made the TCR beta cDNA was 5'RACE template switching with UMIs.

The material sequenced was PBMCs from blood, taken on the day of vaccination. This chain connects TRBV7-2 to TRBJ2-7; D is perhaps TRBD2 (7 bases). The receptor's source is a man aged 50-59 years who received an inactivated influenza vaccine. For the CDR3, the DNA is TGTGCCAGCAGCCGCGGAGGGGGGGTAGCCTACGAGCAGTACTAC. This gives the protein CASSRGGGVAYEQYY.